This record concerns one T cell receptor beta chain sequence. This entry belongs to a study of blood T cell repertoires in COVID-19. Whole-study context: The United States, Italy and Spain supplied acute and convalescent COVID-19 samples. Nucleic acid was either cDNA or gDNA, and it came from T cells, B-cell-depleted T cells, or PBMCs.

V was trimmed by 2 bases and J by 0 bases, leaving 13 bases between them. The germline CDR1 and CDR2 sequences are LGHNA and YSLEER. This CDR3 spans 16 amino acids. Original methodology: Cell counts per sample came from amplifying reference gene primers. Profiled with immunoSEQ multiplex PCR; TCRdb holds only in-frame clones, not every one. D and trimming come from the DNA, and the V and J calls and clone size come from that table. The table lists some 150,000 clones, 70% to 90% of them singletons, with roughly 8% in the top ten. The TCR originated in a man aged 35 to 55 who had recovered from COVID-19. Source material: peripheral blood. V gene TRBV4-3 combines with J gene TRBJ1-2; a possible D gene is TRBD1 (5 bases). In DNA, the CDR3 is TGCGCCAGCAGCCAATTCGGACATGAAGCTAACTATGGCTACACCTTC. Translation: CASSQFGHEANYGYTF.